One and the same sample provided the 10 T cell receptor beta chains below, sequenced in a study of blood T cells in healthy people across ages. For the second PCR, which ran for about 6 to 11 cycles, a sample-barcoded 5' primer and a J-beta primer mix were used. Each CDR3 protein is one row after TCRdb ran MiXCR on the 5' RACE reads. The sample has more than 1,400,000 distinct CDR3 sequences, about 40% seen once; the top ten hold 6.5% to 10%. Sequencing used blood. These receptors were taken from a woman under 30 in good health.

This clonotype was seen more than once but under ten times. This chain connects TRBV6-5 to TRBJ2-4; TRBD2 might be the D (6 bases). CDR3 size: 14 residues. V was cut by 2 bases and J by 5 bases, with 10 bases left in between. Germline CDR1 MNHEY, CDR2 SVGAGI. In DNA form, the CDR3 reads TGTGCCAGCAGTTACCTCCCGGGGGAAAACATTCAGTACTTC. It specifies CASSYLPGENIQYF.

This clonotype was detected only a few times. The CDR3 here is CASSSPRGVRDEQYF. The CDR3 DNA sequence: TGTGCCAGCAGCTCACCGCGGGGGGTTCGAGACGAGCAGTACTTC. This chain joins TRBV7-2 and TRBJ2-7, with TRBD2 matching 8 bases. Germline loops: CDR1 SGHTA, CDR2 FQGNSA. The V gene end was trimmed by 4 bases and the J gene end by 5 bases; junction bases not matched to a gene: 10. This CDR3 is built from 15 residues.

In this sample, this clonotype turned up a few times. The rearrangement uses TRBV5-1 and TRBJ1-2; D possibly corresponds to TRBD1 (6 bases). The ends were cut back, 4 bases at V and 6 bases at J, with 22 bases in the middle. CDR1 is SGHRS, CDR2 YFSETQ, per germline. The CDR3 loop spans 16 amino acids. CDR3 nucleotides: TGCGCCAGCAGCAGCCTAGAACAGGGCATTCAGGATGGCTACACCTTC. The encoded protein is CASSSLEQGIQDGYTF.

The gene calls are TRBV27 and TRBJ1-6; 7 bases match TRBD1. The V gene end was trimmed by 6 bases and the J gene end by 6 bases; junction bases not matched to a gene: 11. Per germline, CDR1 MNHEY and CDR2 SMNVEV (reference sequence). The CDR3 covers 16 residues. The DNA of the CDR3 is TGTGCCAGCAGCAAAACAGGGGCCTCACCTAATTCACCCCTCCACTTT. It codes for CASSKTGASPNSPLHF.

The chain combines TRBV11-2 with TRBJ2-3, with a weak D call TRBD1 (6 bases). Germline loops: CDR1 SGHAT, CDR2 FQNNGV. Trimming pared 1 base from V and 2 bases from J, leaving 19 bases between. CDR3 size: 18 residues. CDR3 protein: CASSLGRDTIPPTDTQYF. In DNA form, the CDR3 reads TGTGCCAGCAGCTTAGGCCGGGACACCATCCCACCCACAGATACGCAGTATTTT.

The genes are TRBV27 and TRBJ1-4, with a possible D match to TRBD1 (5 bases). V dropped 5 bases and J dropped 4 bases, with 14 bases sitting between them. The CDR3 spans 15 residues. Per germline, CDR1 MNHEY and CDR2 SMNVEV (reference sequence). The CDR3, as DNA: TGTGCCAGCAGTGGCCGACGGGGGGTTAATGAAAAACTGTTTTTT. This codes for CASSGRRGVNEKLFF.

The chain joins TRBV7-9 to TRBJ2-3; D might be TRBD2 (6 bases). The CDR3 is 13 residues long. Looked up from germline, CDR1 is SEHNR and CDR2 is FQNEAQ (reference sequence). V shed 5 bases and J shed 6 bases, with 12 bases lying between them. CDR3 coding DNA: TGTGCCAGCAGCCCCGTTCGGGAGGATACGCAGTATTTT. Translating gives CASSPVREDTQYF.

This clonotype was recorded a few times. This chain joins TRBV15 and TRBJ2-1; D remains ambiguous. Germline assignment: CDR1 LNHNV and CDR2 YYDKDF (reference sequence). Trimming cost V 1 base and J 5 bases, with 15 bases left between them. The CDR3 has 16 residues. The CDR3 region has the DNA TGTGCCACCAGCAGAGCCCTCCTCCCCCCGAACAATGAGCAGTTCTTC. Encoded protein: CATSRALLPPNNEQFF.

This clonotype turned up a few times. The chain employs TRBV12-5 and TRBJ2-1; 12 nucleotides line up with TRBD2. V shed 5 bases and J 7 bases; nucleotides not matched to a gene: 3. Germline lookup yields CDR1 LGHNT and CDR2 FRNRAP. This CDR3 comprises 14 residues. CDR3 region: CASGPGLAGNEQFF. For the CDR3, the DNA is TGTGCTAGTGGTCCAGGACTAGCGGGGAATGAGCAGTTCTTC.

This CDR3 is CASSPSGYNQPQHF. For the CDR3, the DNA is TGTGCCAGCAGCCCGTCTGGCTACAATCAGCCCCAGCATTTT. The chain links TRBV28 to TRBJ1-5; D remains unclear. Germline V gene data show CDR1 as MDHEN and CDR2 as SYDVKM. V was trimmed by 6 bases and J by 3 bases, leaving 12 bases between them. The CDR3 contains 14 residues.